A single sample gave rise to the 32 T cell receptor beta chains below, sequenced in a study of blood T cell repertoires in COVID-19. Generated by immunoSEQ multiplex PCR, the TCRdb table keeps only in-frame clones and is missing some. The data contain about 260,000 clones, around 87% of them singletons. The source material was peripheral blood. The origin of the receptors is a woman between 55 and 75 years old with COVID-19, enrolled during active disease.

The J gene is TRBJ2-7, the V gene TRBV30; unclear D gene. The CDR3 extends over 14 amino acids. The V gene lost 3 bases and the J gene lost 0 bases, with 12 bases spanning the gap. The V gene's germline CDR1 is GTSNPN and CDR2 SVGIG (reference sequence). The CDR3 spells CAWRVGASSYEQYF. In DNA, the CDR3 is TGTGCCTGGAGGGTCGGAGCCAGCTCCTACGAGCAGTACTTC.

The chain has TRBV28 and TRBJ2-5; TRBD1 might be the D (6 bases). Trimming left V 1 base short and J 3 bases short, with 12 bases between. The germline CDR1 and CDR2 sequences are MDHEN and SYDVKM. This CDR3 is 15 amino acids long. Written as DNA, the CDR3 is TGTGCCAGCAGTTTATCCGGACAGCCTAAAGAGACCCAGTACTTC. It is translated as CASSLSGQPKETQYF.

V is TRBV6-5 and J is TRBJ1-2; TRBD1 is a possible D gene (6 bases). The length of the CDR3 is 12 residues. The ends were cut back, 10 bases at V and 7 bases at J, with 16 bases in the middle. CDR1 is MNHEY, CDR2 SVGAGI, per germline. The CDR3 region has the DNA TGTGCCATCGCTACAGGGAGTTTTGGCTACACCTTC. Translated, it gives CAIATGSFGYTF.

This chain joins TRBV19 and TRBJ1-2; 8 positions match TRBD1. The CDR3 extends over 15 amino acids. V trimming: 4 bases; J trimming: 7 bases; junction bases outside the gene matches: 11. Germline CDR1 is LNHDA and CDR2 is SQIVND (reference sequence). Here the CDR3 DNA reads TGTGCCAGTAGTACTGGACAGGGCCTGAGAAGTGGCTACACCTTC. As protein: CASSTGQGLRSGYTF.

This sequence joins TRBV19 and TRBJ2-2; 13 bases fit TRBD2. After removal of 5 bases from V and 7 bases from J, the junction contained 10 bases not matched to a gene. The CDR3 spans 17 residues. From germline, CDR1 is LNHDA and CDR2 SQIVND (reference sequence). The CDR3 region is CASSPGTSGTRGGELFF. The CDR3 DNA follows: TGTGCCAGTAGTCCCGGGACTAGCGGGACAAGGGGCGGGGAGCTGTTTTTT.

Remarks on this clone: Other nucleotide sequences from this sample produce the same CDR3. The V call is TRBV19, the J call TRBJ2-7, with 9 positions matching TRBD2. Germline values: CDR1 LNHDA, CDR2 SQIVND (reference sequence). The V segment lost 5 bases and the J segment 1 base; nucleotides outside the gene matches: 6. The CDR3 consists of 15 residues. DNA of the CDR3: TGTGCCAGTAGTTCACTAGCGGGCGCATCCTACGAGCAGTACTTC. Translated, it gives CASSSLAGASYEQYF.

V is TRBV7-2 and J is TRBJ1-1; TRBD1 is a possible D gene (5 bases). V was clipped by 6 bases and J by 0 bases, with 11 bases between them. This CDR3 contains 14 residues. Germline CDR1 is SGHTA and CDR2 is FQGNSA. CDR3 protein: CASRWGGLNTEAFF. The CDR3 region has the DNA TGTGCCAGCAGGTGGGGGGGATTGAACACTGAAGCTTTCTTT.

The chain is built from TRBV28 and TRBJ2-2; TRBD1 aligns across 9 bases. CDR3 length equals 16 residues. The J segment lost 1 base and the V segment lost 6 bases, leaving 6 bases of the junction unmatched. Looked up from germline, CDR1 is MDHEN and CDR2 is SYDVKM. CDR3 protein: CASRPLGQGNTGELFF. The CDR3 DNA sequence: TGTGCCAGCAGGCCCTTGGGACAGGGGAACACCGGGGAGCTGTTTTTT.

This clone has a single count. The genes are TRBV10-3 and TRBJ1-5, with D hard to call. V shed 7 bases and J shed 7 bases, with 14 bases lying between them. Per germline, CDR1 ENHRY and CDR2 SYGVKD. The CDR3 length is 13 residues. This chain's CDR3 is CAIKPTPGQPQHF. CDR3 DNA sequence: TGTGCCATCAAGCCGACCCCAGGCCAGCCCCAGCATTTT.

This chain links TRBV4-1 with TRBJ2-7; 12 nucleotides align to TRBD1. The CDR3 has 18 amino acids. The germline gives CDR1 MGHRA, CDR2 YSYEKL. V shed 6 bases, J shed 7 bases, and the junction held 19 bases outside the gene matches. The CDR3 here is CASRKNARGGQGAGEQYF. The CDR3 coding sequence is TGCGCCAGCAGGAAAAATGCCCGAGGGGGACAGGGGGCTGGTGAGCAGTACTTC.

Many counts were recorded for this clone. This chain links TRBV7-7 with TRBJ2-7; 11 nucleotides align to TRBD2. In germline, CDR1 is SSHAT, CDR2 FNYEAQ (reference sequence). This CDR3 is 14 amino acids long. Trimming removed 4 bases from V and 3 bases from J; junction bases left unmatched: 2. This chain's CDR3 is CASSSTSGSYEQYF. The CDR3 coding sequence is TGTGCCAGCAGCTCAACTAGCGGGAGCTACGAGCAGTACTTC. Full variable domain (outside the CDR3, taken from reference TRBV7-7 and TRBJ2-7): GAGVSQSPRYKVTKRGQDVTLRCDPISSHATLYWYQQALGQGPEFLTYFNYEAQPDKSGLPSDRFSAERPEGSISTLTIQRTEQRDSAMYRCASSSTSGSYEQYFGPGTRLTVT.

This chain connects TRBV7-2 to TRBJ1-4; 7 bases fit TRBD1. V was pared by 5 bases and J by 0 bases, with 9 bases of the junction left unmatched. Germline lookup yields CDR1 SGHTA and CDR2 FQGNSA. The CDR3 is made up of 17 amino acids. In nucleotides, the CDR3 is TGTGCCAGCAGCATTCGACAGGGCGCTGCAACTAATGAAAAACTGTTTTTT. Translation gives CASSIRQGAATNEKLFF.

The chain combines TRBV28 with TRBJ1-5; perhaps TRBD1 as D (6 bases). The V end lost 8 bases, the J end lost 5 bases, and 16 bases lay between the germline ends. The CDR3 extends over 14 amino acids. The germline V gene has CDR1 MDHEN and CDR2 SYDVKM. CDR3 sequence reads: CASYTGTDYQPQHF. The CDR3, as DNA: TGTGCCAGCTATACAGGGACCGATTATCAGCCCCAGCATTTT.

The gene calls are TRBV11-2 and TRBJ2-1, with D perhaps TRBD1 (6 bases). The ends were cut back, 5 bases at V and 3 bases at J, with 11 bases in the middle. Germline V CDR1 and CDR2: SGHAT, FQNNGV. There are 14 residues in the CDR3. CDR3 nucleotides: TGTGCCAGCAGCCCCCGACAGGACTACAATGAGCAGTTCTTC. It encodes CASSPRQDYNEQFF.

Details on this clone: Other DNA variants within this sample encode the same CDR3. This chain uses TRBV24-1 with TRBJ2-7, with 11 bases that match TRBD2. The CDR3 has 14 amino acids. Germline-derived CDR1 and CDR2 are KGHDR and SFDVKD. The junction had 2 bases not matched to a gene; V was cut back by 4 bases and J by 4 bases. CDR3 in amino acids: CATSDGTSGYEQYF. The DNA for the CDR3 is TGTGCCACCAGTGACGGGACTAGCGGATACGAGCAGTACTTC.

This clone has only one observation. This sequence joins TRBV27 and TRBJ1-5; 11 bases agree with TRBD1. V gave up 8 bases and J gave up 4 bases; unmatched junction bases: 10. Germline V gives CDR1 MNHEY, CDR2 SMNVEV (reference sequence). The CDR3 length is 16 residues. CDR3 nucleotides: TGTGCCAGCGGATATTCCGGGACAGGGGGGAATCAGCCCCAGCATTTT. Its protein is CASGYSGTGGNQPQHF.

J is TRBJ1-1 and V is TRBV23-1; D is perhaps TRBD1 (6 bases). TRBV23-1 is known as an ORF, though its function is uncertain. Deletions cut 7 bases from V and 1 base from J, with 25 bases between. There are 18 residues in the CDR3. The CDR3 here is CASTPGGGPLNPNTEAFF. The CDR3 DNA reads TGCGCCAGCACACCCGGGGGGGGGCCACTTAACCCGAACACTGAAGCTTTCTTT.

The J gene is TRBJ2-1, the V gene TRBV27, with 7 bases matching TRBD1. J lost 0 bases, V lost 6 bases, and 11 bases had no gene match. CDR1 MNHEY and CDR2 SMNVEV come from the germline V gene (reference sequence). CDR3 length: 17 amino acids. The CDR3 loop reads CASRPTGLIGSYNEQFF. In nucleotides, the CDR3 is TGTGCCAGCAGACCGACAGGGTTGATCGGCTCCTACAATGAGCAGTTCTTC.

The J gene is TRBJ2-1, the V gene TRBV2, with D possibly matching TRBD2 (5 bases). This CDR3 has 13 amino acids. Germline V lookup: CDR1 SNHLY, CDR2 FYNNEI. V was cut by 3 bases and J by 13 bases, with 16 bases left in between. CDR3 coding DNA: TGTGCCAGCAGTGATCGGGATTTGGGTCGCCAGTTCTTC. Amino acid sequence: CASSDRDLGRQFF.

The CDR3 region is CASSSPGLAGVRNTGELFF. As DNA, the CDR3 is TGTGCCAGCAGTTCACCGGGACTAGCGGGAGTTCGAAACACCGGGGAGCTGTTTTTT. The chain recombines TRBV7-3 with TRBJ2-2; 14 bases fit TRBD2. The CDR3 sequence is 19 residues long. Germline loops: CDR1 SGHTA, CDR2 FQGTGA. V lost 6 bases to trimming and J lost 2 bases; unmatched junction nucleotides: 11.

As concerns this clone: The sample holds other DNA sequences that translate to the same CDR3. CDR3 sequence reads: CASSPTAGDYGYTF. The CDR3 DNA reads as TGCGCCAGCAGCCCGACTGCCGGCGACTATGGCTACACCTTC. This chain links TRBV5-1 with TRBJ1-2; D remains unclear. Trimming removed 4 bases at V and 3 bases at J, with 13 bases between. The CDR3 loop spans 14 amino acids. CDR1 is SGHRS and CDR2 is YFSETQ in the germline V gene.

With regard to this clone: Other DNA sequences in the same sample also yield this CDR3. J is TRBJ2-1 and V is TRBV6-5; D perhaps matches TRBD1 (6 bases). The germline CDR1 and CDR2 sequences are MNHEY and SVGAGI. Trimming left V 0 bases short and J 5 bases short, with 8 bases between. This CDR3 spans 14 amino acids. The CDR3 nucleotides are TGTGCCAGCAGTTACTCCACAGGGAACAATGAGCAGTTCTTC. It translates to CASSYSTGNNEQFF.

Here the CDR3 reads CASSEGQGTSPLHF. The CDR3 DNA reads as TGTGCCAGCAGTGAGGGACAGGGTACTTCACCCCTCCACTTT. The J gene is TRBJ1-6, the V gene TRBV6-1; TRBD1 agrees at 9 bases. The trim removed 3 bases at V and 9 bases at J, leaving 3 bases unmatched. The germline gives CDR1 MNHNS, CDR2 SASEGT. The length of the CDR3 is 14 residues.

This chain connects TRBV10-3 to TRBJ2-5, with 7 positions matching TRBD1. Trimming at V came to 10 bases and at J to 3 bases, leaving 2 bases not matched to a gene. Germline CDR1 reads ENHRY; CDR2 reads SYGVKD. The CDR3 is 11 residues long. In DNA, the CDR3 is TGTGCCACTGGGACAGAAGAGACCCAGTACTTC. Protein product: CATGTEETQYF.

This clone was detected only once. This rearrangement joins TRBV2 to TRBJ1-2; D perhaps matches TRBD1 (5 bases). V gave up 0 bases and J gave up 4 bases, with 18 bases separating them. Germline-derived CDR1 and CDR2 are SNHLY and FYNNEI. The CDR3 sequence is 17 residues long. The chain's CDR3 is CASSEASGGMNSYGYTF. The CDR3 DNA is TGTGCCAGCAGTGAAGCGTCGGGGGGGATGAATAGCTATGGCTACACCTTC.

The J gene is TRBJ2-5, the V gene TRBV28, with 11 bases identical to TRBD2. The germline gives CDR1 MDHEN, CDR2 SYDVKM. With 5 bases clipped from V and 2 bases from J, the junction kept 4 bases outside the gene matches. CDR3 size: 15 residues. CDR3 residues: CASSRLAGMQETQYF. The CDR3 DNA follows: TGTGCCAGCAGTAGACTAGCGGGGATGCAAGAGACCCAGTACTTC.

The V and J genes are TRBV7-9 and TRBJ1-3; D might be TRBD1 (5 bases). Germline lookup yields CDR1 SEHNR and CDR2 FQNEAQ (reference sequence). V was shortened by 0 bases and J by 0 bases, with 12 bases between the two germline ends. The CDR3 is made up of 17 amino acids. The CDR3 nucleotides read TGTGCCAGCAGCTTAGCGTGGGGCCGTAGCTCTGGAAACACCATATATTTT. Its protein is CASSLAWGRSSGNTIYF. Supplemented by reference TRBV7-9 and TRBJ1-3, the full variable domain reads DTGVSQNPRHKITKRGQNVTFRCDPISEHNRLYWYRQTLGQGPEFLTYFQNEAQLEKSRLLSDRFSAERPKGSFSTLEIQRTEQGDSAMYLCASSLAWGRSSGNTIYFGEGSWLTVV.

This clone was picked up one time. This chain joins TRBV5-6 and TRBJ1-4; 8 bases match TRBD1. Trimming removed 3 bases from V and 7 bases from J; junction bases left unmatched: 11. CDR1 and CDR2 (germline): SGHDT, YYEEEE. The CDR3 runs to 16 residues. DNA for the CDR3: TGTGCCAGCAGCTCCCTTCGACAGGGGCTAGGTGAAAAACTGTTTTTT. It yields the protein CASSSLRQGLGEKLFF.

This rearrangement joins TRBV6-5 to TRBJ1-2, with TRBD1 identical over 9 bases. The CDR3 is made up of 15 amino acids. With V trimmed by 6 bases and J by 6 bases, 11 bases remained unmatched. In germline, CDR1 is MNHEY, CDR2 SVGAGI. DNA of the CDR3: TGTGCCAGCAGGGGGGACAGGGCCCAAAAGGATGGCTACACCTTC. As protein: CASRGDRAQKDGYTF.

The chain carries TRBV19 and TRBJ2-2, with TRBD2 matching 8 bases. V shed 7 bases and J 5 bases; nucleotides not matched to a gene: 15. Germline assignment: CDR1 LNHDA and CDR2 SQIVND (reference sequence). This CDR3 has 17 residues. In DNA, the CDR3 is TGTGCCAGTAAGCGTCGTGTAGCGGGACCTCCAACCGGGGAGCTGTTTTTT. Residues: CASKRRVAGPPTGELFF.

This clone turned up a few times. The chain employs TRBV4-2 and TRBJ1-2; TRBD1 aligns across 9 bases. Trimming removed 3 bases from V and 8 bases from J; junction bases left unmatched: 13. Germline values: CDR1 LGHNA, CDR2 YNFKEQ. CDR3 length: 16 amino acids. The CDR3 loop is CASSQVEQGAFSGYTF. For the CDR3, the DNA is TGTGCCAGCAGCCAGGTTGAACAGGGGGCGTTCTCCGGCTACACCTTC.

The chain recombines TRBV10-3 with TRBJ1-1; 9 bases agree with TRBD1. The length of the CDR3 is 15 residues. V lost 5 bases to trimming and J lost 11 bases; unmatched junction nucleotides: 15. Germline loops: CDR1 ENHRY, CDR2 SYGVKD. The chain's CDR3 is CAISSSGTGSEVAFF. The CDR3 DNA reads TGTGCCATCAGTAGCTCCGGGACAGGGTCGGAGGTGGCTTTCTTT.